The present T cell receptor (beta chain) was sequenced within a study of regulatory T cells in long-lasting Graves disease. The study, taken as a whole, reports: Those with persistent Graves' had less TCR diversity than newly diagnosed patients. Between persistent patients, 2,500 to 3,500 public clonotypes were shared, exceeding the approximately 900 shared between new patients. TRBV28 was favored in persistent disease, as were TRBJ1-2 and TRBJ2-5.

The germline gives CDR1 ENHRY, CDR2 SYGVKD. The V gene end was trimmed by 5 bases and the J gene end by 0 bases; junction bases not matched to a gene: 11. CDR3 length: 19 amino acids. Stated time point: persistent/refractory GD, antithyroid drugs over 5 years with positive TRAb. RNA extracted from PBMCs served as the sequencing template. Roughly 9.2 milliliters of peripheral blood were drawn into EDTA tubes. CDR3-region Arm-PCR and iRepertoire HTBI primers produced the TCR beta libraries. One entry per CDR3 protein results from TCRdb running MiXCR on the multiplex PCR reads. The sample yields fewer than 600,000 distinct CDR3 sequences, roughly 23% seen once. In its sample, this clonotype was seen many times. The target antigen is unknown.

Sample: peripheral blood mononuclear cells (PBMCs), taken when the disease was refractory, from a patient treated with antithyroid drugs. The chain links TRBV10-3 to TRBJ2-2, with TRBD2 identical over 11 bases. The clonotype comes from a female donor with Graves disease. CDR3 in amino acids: CAISLRGLAAHANTGELFF. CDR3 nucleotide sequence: TGTGCCATCAGTCTCAGGGGACTAGCGGCTCACGCGAACACCGGGGAGCTGTTTTTT.